This TCR beta chain was captured in a study of blood T cell repertoires in COVID-19. Study context: Samples representing acute and convalescent COVID-19 were sourced from the United States, Italy and Spain.

Trimming cost V 2 bases and J 14 bases; bases outside gene matches: 9. There are 14 residues in the CDR3. Germline V gene lookup returns CDR1 SGHVS and CDR2 FQNEAQ. In the authors' workflow: Reference gene primer amplification gave estimated nucleated cell counts. Sequencing was performed with immunoSEQ multiplex PCR; in TCRdb, only in-frame clones are kept and a portion is missing. V and J calls and clone size are as listed in that table; D and trimming were resolved from the DNA. This sample yields about 64,000 clones, of which 90% are seen a single time; around 8.4% belongs to the top ten. The chain is built from TRBV7-8 and TRBJ1-6; 7 bases are shared with TRBD1. Sequencing was carried out using peripheral blood. This receptor was obtained from a woman of 80 years or more with active COVID-19. CDR3 DNA sequence: TGTGCCAGCAGCTTAAGGGACAGTCGAGCGGCCCTCCACTTT. It codes for CASSLRDSRAALHF.